The present T cell receptor beta chain was sequenced within a study of identical twins. J lost 4 bases, V lost 8 bases, and 10 bases had no gene match. Germline CDR1 MNHNS, CDR2 SASEGT. CDR3 size: 15 residues. This clonotype was picked up a small number of times. TCRdb reprocessed the 5' RACE reads with MiXCR, giving one entry per CDR3 protein. This table holds 430,000 or so distinct CDR3 sequences, approximately 25% found once. The sample was also reused in another study, on T cells expressing NK-cell markers.

Source material: CD4+ T cells sorted from blood. This TCR came from a woman in her late teens or twenties in good health. The chain has TRBV6-1 and TRBJ2-1, with 8 nucleotides matching TRBD2. The chain's CDR3 is CASALSSGPYNEQFF. CDR3 bases: TGTGCCAGCGCTCTGTCTAGCGGGCCTTACAATGAGCAGTTCTTC.